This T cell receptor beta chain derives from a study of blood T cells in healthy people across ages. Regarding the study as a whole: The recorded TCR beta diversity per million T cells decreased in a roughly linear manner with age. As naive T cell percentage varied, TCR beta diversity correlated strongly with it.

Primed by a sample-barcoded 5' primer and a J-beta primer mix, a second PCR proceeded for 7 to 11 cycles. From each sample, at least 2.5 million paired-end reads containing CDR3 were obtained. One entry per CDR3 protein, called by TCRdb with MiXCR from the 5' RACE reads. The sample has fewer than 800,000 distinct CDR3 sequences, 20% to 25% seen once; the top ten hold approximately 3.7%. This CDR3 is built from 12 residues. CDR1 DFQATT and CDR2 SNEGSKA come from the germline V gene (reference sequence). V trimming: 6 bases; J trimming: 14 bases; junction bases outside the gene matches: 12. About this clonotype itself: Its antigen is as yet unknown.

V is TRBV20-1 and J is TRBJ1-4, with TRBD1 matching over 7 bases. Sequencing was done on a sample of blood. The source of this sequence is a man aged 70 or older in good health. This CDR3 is CSAEGAGPQLFF. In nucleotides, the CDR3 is TGCAGTGCAGAGGGGGCGGGGCCCCAGCTGTTTTTT.